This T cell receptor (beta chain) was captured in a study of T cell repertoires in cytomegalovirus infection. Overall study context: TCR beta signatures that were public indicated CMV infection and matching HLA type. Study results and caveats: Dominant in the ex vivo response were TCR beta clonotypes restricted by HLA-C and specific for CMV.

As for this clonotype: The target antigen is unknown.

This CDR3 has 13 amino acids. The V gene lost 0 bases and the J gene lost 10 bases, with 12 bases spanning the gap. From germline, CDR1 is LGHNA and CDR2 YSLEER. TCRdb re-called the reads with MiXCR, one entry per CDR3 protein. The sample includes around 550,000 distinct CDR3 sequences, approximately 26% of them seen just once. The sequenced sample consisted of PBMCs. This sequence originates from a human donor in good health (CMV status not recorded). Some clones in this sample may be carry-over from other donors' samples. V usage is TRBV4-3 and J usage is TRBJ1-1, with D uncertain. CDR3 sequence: CASSQEPGTGAFF. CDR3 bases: TGCGCCAGCAGCCAAGAGCCCGGCACGGGAGCTTTCTTT.